Reported below is one T cell receptor beta chain. CDR1 is SGHRS, CDR2 YFSETQ, per germline. V shed 3 bases and J 4 bases; nucleotides not matched to a gene: 3. The CDR3 totals 14 residues. The data were taken from a study of technical replicates of blood from several donors. The repertoire was sequenced with immunoSEQ multiplex PCR; TCRdb's copy has only in-frame clones and lacks some. The sample includes approximately 81,000 clones, approximately 94% of them seen just once. The specimen sequenced was T cells isolated from PBMCs. The rearrangement links TRBV5-1 to TRBJ2-3; 9 positions match TRBD1. The sequence derives from a human donor in good health. CDR3 sequence: CASSSGQGADTQYF. CDR3 DNA: TGCGCCAGCAGCTCGGGACAGGGAGCAGATACGCAGTATTTT.